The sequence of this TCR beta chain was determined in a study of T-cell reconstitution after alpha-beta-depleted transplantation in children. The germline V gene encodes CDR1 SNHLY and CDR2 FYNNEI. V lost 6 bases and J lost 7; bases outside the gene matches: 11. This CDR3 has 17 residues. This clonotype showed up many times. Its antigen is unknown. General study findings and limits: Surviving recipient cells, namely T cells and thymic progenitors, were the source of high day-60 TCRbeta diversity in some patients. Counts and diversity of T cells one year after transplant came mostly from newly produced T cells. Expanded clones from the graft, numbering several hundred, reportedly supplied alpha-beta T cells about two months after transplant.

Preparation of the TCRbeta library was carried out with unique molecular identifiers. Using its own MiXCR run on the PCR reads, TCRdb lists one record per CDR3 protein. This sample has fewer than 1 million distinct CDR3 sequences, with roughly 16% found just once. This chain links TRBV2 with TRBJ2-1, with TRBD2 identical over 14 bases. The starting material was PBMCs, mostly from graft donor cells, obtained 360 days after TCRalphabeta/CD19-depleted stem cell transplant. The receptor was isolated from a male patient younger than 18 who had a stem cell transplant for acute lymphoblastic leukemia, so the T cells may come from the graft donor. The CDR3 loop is CASSGTSGSPLGNEQFF. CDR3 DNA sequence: TGTGCCAGCAGCGGGACTAGCGGGAGTCCTTTGGGGAATGAGCAGTTCTTC. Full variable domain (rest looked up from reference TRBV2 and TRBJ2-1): EPEVTQTPSHQVTQMGQEVILRCVPISNHLYFYWYRQILGQKVEFLVSFYNNEISEKSEIFDDQFSVERPDGSNFTLKIRSTKLEDSAMYFCASSGTSGSPLGNEQFFGPGTRLTVL.